Presented here are 4 T cell receptor beta chains from one specimen sequenced in a study of blood T cell repertoires in COVID-19. Using immunoSEQ multiplex PCR, the repertoire was profiled, and TCRdb retains in-frame clones only, with some absent. The sample lists approximately 94,000 clones, almost 90% occurring once. What was sequenced was peripheral blood. The receptors stem from a human donor in a cohort sampled during active COVID-19.

This chain uses TRBV6-2 or TRBV6-3 with TRBJ2-2; D is uncertain. The CDR3 has 15 amino acids. CDR1 is MNHEY, CDR2 SVGEGT, per germline. Trimming removed 6 bases from V and 0 bases from J, with 11 bases in between. CDR3 nucleotides: TGTGCCAGCAGCAATAGTATCGCGAACACCGGGGAGCTGTTTTTT. Amino acid sequence: CASSNSIANTGELFF.

CDR3 residues: CASSLTGPETEAFF. DNA for the CDR3: TGTGCCAGCAGCTTGACAGGCCCGGAGACTGAAGCTTTCTTT. The chain is built from TRBV5-4 and TRBJ1-1; D is perhaps TRBD1 (5 bases). V was shortened by 1 base and J by 5 bases, with 12 bases between the two germline ends. CDR1 is SGHNT and CDR2 is YYREEE in the germline V gene (reference sequence). There are 14 residues in the CDR3. Variable domain in full (rest from reference TRBV5-4 and TRBJ1-1): ETGVTQSPTHLIKTRGQQVTLRCSSQSGHNTVSWYQQALGQGPQFIFQYYREEENGRGNFPPRFSGLQFPNYSSELNVNALELDDSALYLCASSLTGPETEAFFGQGTRLTVV.

The chain recombines TRBV10-3 with TRBJ1-2; the D gene is possibly TRBD1 (6 bases). The germline V gene encodes CDR1 ENHRY and CDR2 SYGVKD. V shed 8 bases and J shed 14 bases, with 24 bases lying between them. This CDR3 is 13 amino acids long. In DNA, the CDR3 is TGTGCCATCGGACGGGACCACGCGAGGGGGTGGACCTTC. Encoded protein: CAIGRDHARGWTF.

The chain joins TRBV25-1 to TRBJ1-5, with D uncertain. Trimming left V 2 bases short and J 3 bases short, with 11 bases between. Germline loops: CDR1 MGHDK, CDR2 SYGVNS. CDR3 length equals 15 residues. For the CDR3, the DNA is TGTGCCAGCAGTGAAGAGAGAACGGTCAATCAGCCCCAGCATTTT. Residues: CASSEERTVNQPQHF.